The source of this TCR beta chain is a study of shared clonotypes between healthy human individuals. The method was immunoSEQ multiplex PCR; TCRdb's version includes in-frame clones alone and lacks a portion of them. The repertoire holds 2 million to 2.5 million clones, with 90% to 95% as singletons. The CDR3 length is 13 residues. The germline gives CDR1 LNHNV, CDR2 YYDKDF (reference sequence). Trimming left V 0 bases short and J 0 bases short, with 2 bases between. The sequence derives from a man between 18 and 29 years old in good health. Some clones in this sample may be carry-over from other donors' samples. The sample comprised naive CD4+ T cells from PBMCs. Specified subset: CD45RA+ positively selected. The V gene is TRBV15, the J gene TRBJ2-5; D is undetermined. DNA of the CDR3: TGTGCCACCAGCAGAGACAACCAAGAGACCCAGTACTTC. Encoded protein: CATSRDNQETQYF.